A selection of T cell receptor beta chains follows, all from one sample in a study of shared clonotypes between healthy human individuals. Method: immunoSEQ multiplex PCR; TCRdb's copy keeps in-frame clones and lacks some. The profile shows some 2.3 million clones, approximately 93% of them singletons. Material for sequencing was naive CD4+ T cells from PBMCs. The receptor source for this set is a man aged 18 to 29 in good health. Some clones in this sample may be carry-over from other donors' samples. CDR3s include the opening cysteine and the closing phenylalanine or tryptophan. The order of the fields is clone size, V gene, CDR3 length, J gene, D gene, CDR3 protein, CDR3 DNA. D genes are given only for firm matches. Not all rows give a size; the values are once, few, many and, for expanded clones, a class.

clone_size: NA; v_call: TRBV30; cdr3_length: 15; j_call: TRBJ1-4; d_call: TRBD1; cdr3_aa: CAWRAQGVINEKLFF; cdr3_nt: TGTGCCTGGAGGGCACAGGGGGTTATTAATGAAAAACTGTTTTTT
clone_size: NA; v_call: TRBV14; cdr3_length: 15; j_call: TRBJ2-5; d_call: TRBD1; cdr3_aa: CASSHWTGSAETQYF; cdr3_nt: TGTGCCAGCAGCCACTGGACAGGGTCGGCGGAGACCCAGTACTTC
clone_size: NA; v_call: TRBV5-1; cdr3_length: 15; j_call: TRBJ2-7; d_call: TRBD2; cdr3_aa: CASSIASGSSYEQYF; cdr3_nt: TGCGCCAGCAGCATAGCTAGCGGGAGCTCCTACGAGCAGTACTTC
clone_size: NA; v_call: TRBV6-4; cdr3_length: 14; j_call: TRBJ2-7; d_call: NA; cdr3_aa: CASSDRAGSGEQYF; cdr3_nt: TGTGCCAGCAGTGATCGCGCAGGAAGTGGCGAGCAGTACTTC
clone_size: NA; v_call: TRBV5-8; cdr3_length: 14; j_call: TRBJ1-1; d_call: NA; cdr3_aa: CASSFRRIGTEAFF; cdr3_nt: TGTGCCAGCAGCTTTCGGCGGATTGGCACTGAAGCTTTCTTT
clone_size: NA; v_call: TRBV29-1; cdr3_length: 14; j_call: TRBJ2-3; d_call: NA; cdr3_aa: CSVEDRSPPDTQYF; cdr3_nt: TGCAGCGTTGAAGACCGGAGTCCCCCAGATACGCAGTATTTT
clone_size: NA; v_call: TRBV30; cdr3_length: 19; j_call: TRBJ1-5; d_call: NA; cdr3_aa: CAWSVFVGVTLEGNQPQHF; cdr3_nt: TGTGCCTGGAGTGTATTCGTTGGGGTGACCCTCGAAGGCAATCAGCCCCAGCATTTT
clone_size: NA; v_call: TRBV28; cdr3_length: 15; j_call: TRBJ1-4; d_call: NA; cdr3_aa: CASSLFTMGGEKLFF; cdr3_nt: TGTGCCAGCAGTTTATTTACCATGGGAGGTGAAAAACTGTTTTTT
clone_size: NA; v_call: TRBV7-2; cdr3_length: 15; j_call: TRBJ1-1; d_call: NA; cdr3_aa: CASTHRAPRNTEAFF; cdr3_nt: TGTGCCAGCACCCACCGGGCGCCGAGGAACACTGAAGCTTTCTTT
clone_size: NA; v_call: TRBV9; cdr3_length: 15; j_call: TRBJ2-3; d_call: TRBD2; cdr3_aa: CASSVVAGVTDTQYF; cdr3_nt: TGTGCCAGCAGCGTAGTAGCGGGAGTGACAGATACGCAGTATTTT
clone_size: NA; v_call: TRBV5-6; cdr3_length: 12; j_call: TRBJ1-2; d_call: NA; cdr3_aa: CASSRTVSGYTF; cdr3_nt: TGTGCCAGCAGTCGGACGGTCTCTGGCTACACCTTC
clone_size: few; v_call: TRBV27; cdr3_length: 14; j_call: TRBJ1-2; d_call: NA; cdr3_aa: CASSAVNSNYGYTF; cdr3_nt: TGTGCCAGCAGTGCAGTTAACTCTAACTATGGCTACACCTTC
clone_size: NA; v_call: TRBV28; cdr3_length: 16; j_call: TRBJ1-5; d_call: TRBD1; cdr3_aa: CASSRLPGQLYQPQHF; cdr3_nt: TGTGCCAGCAGTCGACTTCCGGGACAGTTATATCAGCCCCAGCATTTT
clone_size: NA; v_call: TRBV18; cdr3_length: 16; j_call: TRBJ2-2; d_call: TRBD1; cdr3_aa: CASSSDRGANTGELFF; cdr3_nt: TGTGCCAGCTCATCGGACAGGGGAGCGAACACCGGGGAGCTGTTTTTT